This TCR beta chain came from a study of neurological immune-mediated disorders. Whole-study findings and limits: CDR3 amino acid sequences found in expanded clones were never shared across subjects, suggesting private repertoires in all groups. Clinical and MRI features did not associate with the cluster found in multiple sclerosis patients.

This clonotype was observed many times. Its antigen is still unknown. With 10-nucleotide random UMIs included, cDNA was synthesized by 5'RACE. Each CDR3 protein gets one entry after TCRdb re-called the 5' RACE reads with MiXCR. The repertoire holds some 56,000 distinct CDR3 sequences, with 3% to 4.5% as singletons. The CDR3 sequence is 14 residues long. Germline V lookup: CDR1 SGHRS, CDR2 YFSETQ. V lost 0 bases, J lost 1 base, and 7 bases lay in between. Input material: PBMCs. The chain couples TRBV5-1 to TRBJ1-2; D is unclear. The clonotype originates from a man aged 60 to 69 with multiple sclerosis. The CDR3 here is CASSLVGNNYGYTF. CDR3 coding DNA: TGCGCCAGCAGCTTGGTAGGCAATAACTATGGCTACACCTTC.